What follows are 26 T cell receptor beta chains derived from one specimen sequenced in a study of T cell responses to AZD1222 COVID-19 vaccine. Repertoires were generated with immunoSEQ multiplex PCR, while TCRdb's copy carries only in-frame clones and drops some. The sample lists about 55,000 clones; nearly 90% were seen once. The material was peripheral blood, obtained on day 0 of AZD1222 vaccination. The source of these receptors is an adult in good health.

The chain combines TRBV5-1 with TRBJ1-2, with TRBD1 matching 10 bases. Germline CDR1 reads SGHRS; CDR2 reads YFSETQ. The CDR3 is made up of 16 amino acids. V trimming: 0 bases; J trimming: 4 bases; junction bases outside the gene matches: 6. The CDR3 spells CASSLGQGAPGYGYTF. In DNA form, the CDR3 reads TGCGCCAGCAGCTTGGGACAGGGGGCGCCGGGCTATGGCTACACCTTC.

The rearrangement joins TRBV21-1 to TRBJ2-7. TRBV21-1 is a listed pseudogene. This CDR3 spans 22 amino acids. CDR3 nucleotides: TGTGCCAGCAGCAACGTCTTGAGAGCGCGGCTGAGTGGGGAATGGAGCTCCTACGAGCAGTACTTC. This sequence encodes CASSNVLRARLSGEWSSYEQYF.

The chain has TRBV19 and TRBJ1-1, with no clear D. The length of the CDR3 is 15 residues. Germline values: CDR1 LNHDA, CDR2 SQIVND (reference sequence). Trimming removed 0 bases from V and 2 bases from J, with 10 bases in between. The CDR3 DNA is TGTGCCAGTAGTATAGAGGCCTGGGGAAACACTGAAGCTTTCTTT. Translation gives CASSIEAWGNTEAFF.

V is TRBV30 and J is TRBJ1-1; no definite D call. The germline V and J ends were trimmed by 0 bases and 4 bases, with 18 bases remaining between them. Germline CDR1 reads GTSNPN; CDR2 reads SVGIG (reference sequence). The CDR3 has 16 residues. CDR3 in DNA: TGTGCCTGGAGTGTCGGACTGGAGGGAGTGGGCACTGAAGCTTTCTTT. This translates into CAWSVGLEGVGTEAFF.

The chain has TRBV5-1 and TRBJ1-5; tentatively, D is TRBD1 (5 bases). Germline CDR1 reads SGHRS; CDR2 reads YFSETQ. Deletions cut 3 bases from V and 4 bases from J, with 8 bases between. The CDR3 spans 13 residues. The CDR3 DNA follows: TGCGCCAGCAGCTCTGAGGGGAATCAGCCCCAGCATTTT. Protein: CASSSEGNQPQHF.

V is TRBV19 and J is TRBJ1-6, with D possibly TRBD1 on 6 matching bases. The germline V gene has CDR1 LNHDA and CDR2 SQIVND (reference sequence). CDR3 length equals 17 residues. Trimming removed 4 bases at V and 6 bases at J, with 19 bases between. The CDR3 sequence: CASSNKEGDGANSPLHF. The CDR3 DNA follows: TGTGCCAGTAGTAATAAGGAGGGGGACGGGGCTAATTCACCCCTCCACTTT. Variable domain in full (rest from reference TRBV19 and TRBJ1-6): DGGITQSPKYLFRKEGQNVTLSCEQNLNHDAMYWYRQDPGQGLRLIYYSQIVNDFQKGDIAEGYSVSREKKESFPLTVTSAQKNPTAFYLCASSNKEGDGANSPLHFGNGTRLTVT.

This chain links TRBV6-2 or TRBV6-3 with TRBJ2-7, with D uncertain. This CDR3 comprises 13 residues. V lost 2 bases and J lost 4, with 9 bases in between. Germline values: CDR1 MNHEY, CDR2 SVGEGT. The CDR3 protein is CASSYGWGYEQYF. The CDR3 coding sequence is TGTGCCAGCAGTTACGGGTGGGGTTACGAGCAGTACTTC.

The chain has TRBV18 and TRBJ1-3; a possible D gene is TRBD1 (5 bases). Trimming took 3 bases from V and 0 from J, leaving 18 bases between them. Per the germline V gene, CDR1 is KGHSH and CDR2 is LQKENI. CDR3 length equals 18 residues. The CDR3 sequence is CASSPSITQDLSGNTIYF. The CDR3 DNA sequence: TGTGCCAGCTCACCCTCAATCACACAGGACCTCTCTGGAAACACCATATATTTT.

V is TRBV5-1 and J is TRBJ2-5, with D perhaps matching TRBD2 (7 bases). Germline values: CDR1 SGHRS, CDR2 YFSETQ. The CDR3 sequence is 15 residues long. Trimming pared 0 bases from V and 4 bases from J, leaving 13 bases between. The CDR3 protein is CASSLGGGGAETQYF. The DNA of the CDR3 is TGCGCCAGCAGCTTGGGTGGAGGGGGGGCAGAGACCCAGTACTTC.

This clone has a single count. This sequence joins TRBV7-2 and TRBJ2-2, with D possibly TRBD1 on 5 matching bases. V lost 1 base, J lost 7 bases, and 13 bases lay in between. The CDR3 is 15 residues long. In germline, CDR1 is SGHTA, CDR2 FQGNSA. The DNA for the CDR3 is TGTGCCAGCAGCTTAGTGTCAGGGCCTGGCGGGGAGCTGTTTTTT. Translating it yields CASSLVSGPGGELFF.

The genes are TRBV27 and TRBJ2-1; TRBD1 agrees at 9 bases. The V gene's germline CDR1 is MNHEY and CDR2 SMNVEV (reference sequence). The CDR3 runs 16 residues. Unmatched junction bases numbered 11, after V lost 5 bases and J lost 6 bases. CDR3 amino acids: CASSLPPGQGGNEQFF. The CDR3 DNA reads TGTGCCAGCAGTCTACCACCGGGACAGGGTGGCAATGAGCAGTTCTTC.

This clone was found once. This chain uses TRBV4-3 with TRBJ2-1; 11 bases fit TRBD2. Germline V CDR1 and CDR2: LGHNA, YSLEER. The CDR3 is made up of 19 amino acids. V trimming: 0 bases; J trimming: 0 bases; junction bases outside the gene matches: 7. The DNA of the CDR3 is TGCGCCAGCAGCCAAGATAGGACTAGCGGGTCGCCCTCCTACAATGAGCAGTTCTTC. This translates into CASSQDRTSGSPSYNEQFF.

The chain has TRBV9 and TRBJ2-3; D unclear. V lost 0 bases and J 0 bases, leaving 17 bases between the germline ends. Germline V CDR1 and CDR2: SGDLS, YYNGEE. This CDR3 is built from 18 residues. CDR3 protein: CASSVVEVALTSTDTQYF. CDR3 nucleotides: TGTGCCAGCAGCGTAGTTGAGGTAGCCCTTACTAGCACAGATACGCAGTATTTT.

This clone was observed a handful of times. CDR3 protein: CASSETGWSNQPQHF. The CDR3 nucleotides read TGTGCCAGCAGTGAGACAGGGTGGAGCAATCAGCCCCAGCATTTT. J is TRBJ1-5 and V is TRBV2; 7 bases are shared with TRBD1. CDR3 length: 15 amino acids. The V and J ends lost 3 bases and 1 base, in that order; junction bases with no gene match: 3. Germline V gene lookup returns CDR1 SNHLY and CDR2 FYNNEI. Based on the CDR3 plus reference TRBV2 and TRBJ1-5, the full variable domain is EPEVTQTPSHQVTQMGQEVILRCVPISNHLYFYWYRQILGQKVEFLVSFYNNEISEKSEIFDDQFSVERPDGSNFTLKIRSTKLEDSAMYFCASSETGWSNQPQHFGDGTRLSIL.

The V gene is TRBV28, the J gene TRBJ2-7, with D perhaps matching TRBD1 (6 bases). Deletions cut 6 bases from V and 3 bases from J, with 15 bases between. This CDR3 spans 14 amino acids. Per germline, CDR1 MDHEN and CDR2 SYDVKM. As DNA, the CDR3 is TGTGCCAGCAGCTTAGGGGGTAGCCGCTACGAGCAGTACTTC. Amino acids: CASSLGGSRYEQYF.

In this sample, this clone turned up a few times. This chain connects TRBV5-1 to TRBJ1-6, with 8 bases fitting TRBD1. V was pared by 0 bases and J by 7 bases, with 3 bases of the junction left unmatched. The CDR3 covers 15 residues. Germline V gene sequence: CDR1 SGHRS, CDR2 YFSETQ. CDR3 sequence reads: CASSLDRGTNSPLHF. CDR3 DNA sequence: TGCGCCAGCAGCTTGGACAGGGGGACAAATTCACCCCTCCACTTT.

The rearrangement uses TRBV3-1 (or the pseudogene TRBV3-2) and TRBJ1-2, with a weak D call TRBD1 (5 bases). Trimming took off 3 bases at V and 5 bases at J, with 7 bases between the two ends. This CDR3 comprises 12 residues. The germline V gene has CDR1 LGHDT and CDR2 YNNKEL (reference sequence). CDR3 in amino acids: CASSQDMYGYTF. DNA for the CDR3: TGTGCCAGCAGCCAGGACATGTATGGCTACACCTTC.

This clone showed up just once. J is TRBJ1-2 and V is TRBV5-8; D possibly corresponds to TRBD1 (6 bases). Germline V gene data show CDR1 as SGHTS and CDR2 as YDEGEE. CDR3 length: 13 residues. V gave up 5 bases and J gave up 8 bases, with 16 bases separating them. The CDR3 loop is CASRGAGVLGYTF. CDR3 sequence (DNA): TGTGCCAGCAGAGGGGCAGGGGTCTTAGGCTACACCTTC.

This sequence joins TRBV15 and TRBJ2-7, with TRBD1 as a possible D gene (5 bases). Germline V CDR1 and CDR2: LNHNV, YYDKDF (reference sequence). This CDR3 is built from 14 residues. The V end was cut by 3 bases, the J end by 1 base, with 10 bases between. CDR3 coding DNA: TGTGCCACCAGCAGCTCCGGACATTCCTACGAGCAGTACTTC. Translating gives CATSSSGHSYEQYF.

The genes are TRBV28 and TRBJ1-5; 9 bases are a match to TRBD1. CDR3 size: 16 residues. Germline V gives CDR1 MDHEN, CDR2 SYDVKM. Germline trimming cut 4 bases from V and 4 bases from J; bases unmatched to any gene: 8. This CDR3 reads CASSYPGQGPNQPQHF. The DNA for the CDR3 is TGTGCCAGCAGTTATCCGGGACAGGGACCTAATCAGCCCCAGCATTTT. The whole variable domain, remainder taken from reference TRBV28 and TRBJ1-5, is DVKVTQSSRYLVKRTGEKVFLECVQDMDHENMFWYRQDPGLGLRLIYFSYDVKMKEKGDIPEGYSVSREKKERFSLILESASTNQTSMYLCASSYPGQGPNQPQHFGDGTRLSIL.

The chain employs TRBV24-1 and TRBJ2-5, with D tentatively TRBD1 (5 bases). Germline V lookup: CDR1 KGHDR, CDR2 SFDVKD. The CDR3 has 13 amino acids. The V gene lost 4 bases and the J gene lost 3 bases, with 8 bases spanning the gap. The CDR3 DNA reads TGTGCCACCAGTGACGCAGGGAAAGAGACCCAGTACTTC. It encodes CATSDAGKETQYF.

The V call is TRBV5-8, the J call TRBJ1-1, with D tentatively TRBD1 (5 bases). Germline assignment: CDR1 SGHTS and CDR2 YDEGEE. Trimming removed 6 bases at V and 5 bases at J, with 14 bases between. The CDR3 consists of 13 residues. DNA for the CDR3: TGTGCCAGCAACCTCAGGGCCGGGACTGAAGCTTTCTTT. As protein: CASNLRAGTEAFF.

The chain carries TRBV15 and TRBJ1-5; 7 nucleotides line up with TRBD1. Germline CDR1 LNHNV, CDR2 YYDKDF (reference sequence). The CDR3 loop spans 16 amino acids. The trim removed 0 bases at V and 3 bases at J, leaving 5 bases unmatched. CDR3 in amino acids: CATSRELGQPNQPQHF. The CDR3 DNA reads TGTGCCACCAGCAGAGAGTTGGGACAGCCCAATCAGCCCCAGCATTTT.

This clone appeared a few times. V and J are TRBV28 and TRBJ1-1; D uncertain. CDR1 MDHEN and CDR2 SYDVKM come from the germline V gene. The V and J ends lost 7 bases and 1 base respectively, with 13 bases between them. This CDR3 comprises 14 residues. CDR3 loop: CASTVLVRNTEAFF. The CDR3 DNA reads TGTGCCAGCACCGTGTTGGTCCGGAACACTGAAGCTTTCTTT.

This sequence joins TRBV7-2 and TRBJ2-7; 7 positions match TRBD2. Germline trimming cut 1 base from V and 7 bases from J; bases unmatched to any gene: 4. The CDR3 is 13 residues long. CDR1 and CDR2 from the germline V gene are SGHTA and FQGNSA. DNA for the CDR3: TGTGCCAGCAGCTTAGGTGTCGGGGGGGAGCAGTACTTC. Its translation is CASSLGVGGEQYF.

The chain links TRBV4-1 to TRBJ1-5; D is unresolved. The V end lost 4 bases, the J end lost 5 bases, and 12 bases lay between the germline ends. The germline V gene has CDR1 MGHRA and CDR2 YSYEKL. The CDR3 loop spans 14 amino acids. CDR3 sequence (DNA): TGCGCCAGCAGCCCTCTGATCTTACATCAGCCCCAGCATTTT. Translating it yields CASSPLILHQPQHF.